This T cell receptor beta chain originates from a study of shared clonotypes between healthy human individuals (dated by TCRdb to 2018 to 2021). About the full investigation: Three men and two women, aged 18 to 49 years, made up the cohort. Per donor, three plates each were used for CD4 naive and CD4 memory, two for CD8 naive, and one for CD8 memory. To estimate repertoire size and how much clonotype sharing occurs between individuals, the study deeply sequenced the blood TCR repertoires of several healthy adults. Different laboratories and diverse techniques were used to prepare libraries and sequence TCR repertoires, to increase sequencing depth and limit assay-specific biases. Leukapheresis yielded between about 0.85 and 10 billion PBMCs per donor. Beyond this particular receptor, the publication reports: The small number of donors limited the genetic and exposure-history diversity represented. Clonotypes shared by all four sorted-subset donors showed higher generation probabilities than non-shared clonotypes. Only blood was sampled, and tissue TCR repertoires likely differ from those in blood. Estimated clonotype richness was generally larger for naive than for memory subsets. Incomplete sequencing was indicated by rarefaction of sorted-subset datasets, despite the large sequencing depth. Sharing across a handful of donors was observed for around 5% of naive CD4, 3% to 3.5% of naive CD8, 2% to 2.5% of memory CD4, and around 0.44% of memory CD8 clonotypes. Pairwise subsampling led to the expectation that sequencing depth would affect the degree of clonotype sharing among donors.

Using the deep immunoSEQ assay, TCR CDR3 regions were amplified from genomic DNA by multiplex PCR. For each cell subset, the extracted genomic DNA was distributed evenly across all wells of several immunoSEQ 96-well plates, and each plate served as one replicate. Each replicate PCR for sorted subsets received approximately 200 ng genomic DNA, equal to 30,000 or so T cell genomes. Purified libraries were quantified with a Qubit 3.0 fluorometer, sized on a Bioanalyzer 2100, and re-quantified with the KAPA Library Quantification kit. Each immunoSEQ 96-well plate was sequenced on its own single-read 150-cycle Illumina NextSeq 550 flow cell. The original pipeline was this. Because only junctional sequences without quality scores were contained in the immunoSEQ output, filtering matching that applied to full-length reads could not be performed. To assign V/J genes and CDR3, sequences were annotated using PyIR, a Python wrapper for IgBLAST v1.9, with IMGT germline references. Any read was removed if the V/J assignment was weak (E-value above 1e-6), the CDR3 was missing, or the read contained stop codons, out-of-frame junctions, or ambiguous translated residues. V3J clonotypes were defined as sequences sharing an identical inferred V gene, J gene, and CDR3 amino acid sequence. Percentage overlap between repertoires was computed as shared unique clonotypes divided by the size of the smaller repertoire. Repertoire richness was assessed with RTK rarefaction, the Chao1 estimator, and Recon v2.1 estimates of unobserved clonotypes. Generation probabilities for all TCRbeta clonotypes obtained by the gDNA method from a handful of donors were computed using OLGA. TCRdb's version of the immuneACCESS table is confined to in-frame rearrangements and falls short of the full clone set. An unresolved V gene accounts for under half of the shortfall where checked; the remainder is of unknown origin. V and J calls and clone size follow that table, whereas D and trimming were derived from the DNA. For this sample the table gives around 2.1 million clones, of which 85% to 95% were detected only once. The ten largest clones add up to 1.5% to 2% of the sample.

CD8 naive samples were CD45RO-negative cells positively selected for CCR7, giving a CD45RA+CCR7+ population that excluded TemRA cells. Healthy HIV-negative adults with no recently reported acute infections or vaccinations were included as donors. Every donor was a Caucasian adult residing in Nashville, Tennessee, USA. Blood was obtained by leukapheresis, after which PBMCs were separated by Ficoll-Histopaque density gradient centrifugation and cryopreserved in liquid nitrogen vapor phase. Purity and quantity of every magnetically sorted T cell population were checked by analytical flow cytometry. From each sorted fraction, genomic DNA was isolated and quantified by UV absorbance on a Nanodrop 2000c. With regard to this clone: No antigen is known for it. No much larger clone is present one base from it, and per-base qualities are unavailable.

V is shortened by 1 base, J by 0 bases, and the region joining them spans 13 bases. The germline V gene encodes CDR1 SGHTA and CDR2 FQGNSA. The CDR3 has 17 amino acids, counting the end cysteine and phenylalanine. The retained sequence is limited to the CDR3, 51 bases, with the frame set at the first base. This clonotype originated in a man aged 18 to 29 in good health. Some clones in this sample may be carry-over from other donors' samples. The source material was naive CD8+ T cells from PBMCs. The label giving this sample's cell subset or site can be read as: CD45RA+CCR7+. The chain was built from TRBV7-2 and TRBJ1-5; perhaps TRBD1 is the D gene, with 5 bases matching. The CDR3 amino acid sequence is: CASSLVGGVYSNQPQHF. The bases read TGTGCCAGCAGCTTAGTTGGGGGGGTTTATAGCAATCAGCCCCAGCATTTT.